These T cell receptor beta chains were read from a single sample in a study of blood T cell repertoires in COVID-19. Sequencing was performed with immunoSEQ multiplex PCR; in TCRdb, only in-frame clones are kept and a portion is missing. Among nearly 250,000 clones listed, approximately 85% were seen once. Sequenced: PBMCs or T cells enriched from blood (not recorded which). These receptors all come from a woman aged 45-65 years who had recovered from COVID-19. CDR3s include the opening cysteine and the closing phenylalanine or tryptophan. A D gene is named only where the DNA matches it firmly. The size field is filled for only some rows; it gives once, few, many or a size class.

CDR3: CASSLWGTGDDYGYTF
DNA: TGCGCCAGCAGCCTATGGGGGACAGGGGACGACTATGGCTACACCTTC
J: TRBJ1-2
size: .
V: TRBV4-3
D: TRBD1

CDR3: CSVDRGSYNEQFF
DNA: TGCAGCGTTGACAGGGGGTCCTACAATGAGCAGTTCTTC
J: TRBJ2-1
size: .
V: TRBV29-1
D: TRBD1

CDR3: CASGRVIGPINYEQYF
DNA: TGTGCCAGCGGGAGAGTGATCGGGCCGATCAACTACGAGCAGTACTTC
J: TRBJ2-7
size: .
V: TRBV27
D: .

CDR3: CASSQQGQSDQPQHF
DNA: TGCGCCAGCAGCCAACAGGGACAGAGCGATCAGCCCCAGCATTTT
J: TRBJ1-5
size: .
V: TRBV4-1
D: TRBD1

CDR3: CASSYGSGGAETQYF
DNA: TGCGCCAGCAGCTATGGAAGCGGGGGGGCAGAGACCCAGTACTTC
J: TRBJ2-5
size: once
V: TRBV5-1
D: TRBD2

CDR3: CASSHRGTGGTYNEQFF
DNA: TGTGCCAGCAGCCACCGAGGGACAGGGGGCACCTACAATGAGCAGTTCTTC
J: TRBJ2-1
size: .
V: TRBV7-3
D: TRBD1

CDR3: CASSLFATASSYEQYF
DNA: TGTGCCAGCAGTTTATTTGCGACTGCAAGCTCCTACGAGCAGTACTTC
J: TRBJ2-7
size: .
V: TRBV28
D: .

CDR3: CASSPRDRGPNYGYTF
DNA: TGTGCCAGCTCACCCCGGGACAGGGGACCTAACTATGGCTACACCTTC
J: TRBJ1-2
size: .
V: TRBV18
D: TRBD1

CDR3: CASSQPGTSGSGANVLTF
DNA: TGTGCCAGCTCACAGCCCGGGACTAGCGGCTCTGGGGCCAACGTCCTGACTTTC
J: TRBJ2-6
size: .
V: TRBV18
D: TRBD2

CDR3: CASSIAGAREQYF
DNA: TGTGCCAGCAGCATCGCGGGGGCGCGTGAGCAGTACTTC
J: TRBJ2-7
size: .
V: TRBV7-9
D: .

CDR3: CASSLDRGPSYEQYF
DNA: TGCGCCAGCAGCCTGGACAGGGGGCCCTCCTACGAGCAGTACTTC
J: TRBJ2-7
size: .
V: TRBV4-3
D: TRBD1

CDR3: CASSQGQPAGRSEKLFF
DNA: TGTGCCAGCAGCCAAGGGCAGCCGGCAGGCCGGTCTGAAAAACTGTTTTTT
J: TRBJ1-4
size: .
V: TRBV3-1/TRBV3-2
D: .

CDR3: CASTKTGFQPQHF
DNA: TGTGCCAGTACTAAGACAGGGTTCCAGCCCCAGCATTTT
J: TRBJ1-5
size: .
V: TRBV19
D: TRBD1

CDR3: CASSLPPTNFSGNTIYF
DNA: TGTGCCAGCAGCTTACCGCCGACAAACTTCTCTGGAAACACCATATATTTT
J: TRBJ1-3
size: .
V: TRBV7-4
D: .

CDR3: CASSPRGGLEQFF
DNA: TGCGCCAGCAGCCCCCGGGGAGGGCTTGAGCAGTTCTTC
J: TRBJ2-1
size: .
V: TRBV5-1
D: TRBD2

CDR3: CASSTKTSGPTQYF
DNA: TGTGCCAGCAGCACGAAAACTAGCGGCCCTACGCAGTATTTT
J: TRBJ2-3
size: .
V: TRBV5-6
D: TRBD2

CDR3: CASSIGVRYEQYF
DNA: TGTGCCAGCAGCATCGGGGTCCGTTACGAGCAGTACTTC
J: TRBJ2-7
size: .
V: TRBV7-2
D: .

CDR3: CASSPGGKSSGNTIYF
DNA: TGTGCCAGCTCACCAGGCGGCAAGAGCTCTGGAAACACCATATATTTT
J: TRBJ1-3
size: few
V: TRBV18
D: .

CDR3: CASSRLSNEQFF
DNA: TGTGCCAGCAGCCGACTCTCCAATGAGCAGTTCTTC
J: TRBJ2-1
size: .
V: TRBV27
D: .

CDR3: CASSSIGGGPGYEQYF
DNA: TGTGCCAGCTCCTCAATCGGCGGGGGACCGGGCTACGAGCAGTACTTC
J: TRBJ2-7
size: .
V: TRBV13
D: TRBD2

CDR3: CASSLGTAVYYGYTF
DNA: TGTGCCAGCAGTTTAGGGACAGCAGTTTACTATGGCTACACCTTC
J: TRBJ1-2
size: .
V: TRBV28
D: TRBD1

CDR3: CASSPWTSRETQYF
DNA: TGTGCCAGCAGTCCCTGGACTTCTCGGGAGACCCAGTACTTC
J: TRBJ2-5
size: .
V: TRBV5-6
D: .

CDR3: CASSEETGGSGYGYTF
DNA: TGTGCCAGCAGTGAAGAAACAGGGGGCTCGGGCTATGGCTACACCTTC
J: TRBJ1-2
size: .
V: TRBV6-1
D: TRBD1

CDR3: CASSLFSQADYGYTF
DNA: TGTGCCAGCAGCCTTTTTTCACAGGCTGACTATGGCTACACCTTC
J: TRBJ1-2
size: .
V: TRBV7-9
D: .

CDR3: CASSQEEGNSPLHF
DNA: TGCGCCAGCAGCCAAGAGGAGGGGAATTCACCCCTCCACTTT
J: TRBJ1-6
size: .
V: TRBV4-3
D: .

CDR3: CASSPGLAGVETQYF
DNA: TGTGCCAGCAGCCCGGGACTAGCGGGAGTCGAGACCCAGTACTTC
J: TRBJ2-5
size: .
V: TRBV11-2
D: TRBD2

CDR3: CAWSPREGAEAFF
DNA: TGTGCCTGGAGCCCCAGGGAGGGGGCTGAAGCTTTCTTT
J: TRBJ1-1
size: .
V: TRBV30
D: .

CDR3: CASSSPWGSGRPEQFF
DNA: TGTGCCAGCAGTTCCCCGTGGGGTAGCGGGAGGCCGGAGCAGTTCTTC
J: TRBJ2-1
size: .
V: TRBV27
D: TRBD2

CDR3: CASYRDRGLEQYF
DNA: TGTGCCAGCTACCGGGACAGGGGGCTTGAGCAGTACTTC
J: TRBJ2-7
size: .
V: TRBV2
D: TRBD1

CDR3: CASSPAEETQYF
DNA: TGTGCCAGCAGCCCAGCGGAAGAGACCCAGTACTTC
J: TRBJ2-5
size: .
V: TRBV6-2/TRBV6-3
D: .

CDR3: CASSSGTSGLLGQETQYF
DNA: TGTGCCAGTAGTAGCGGGACTAGCGGTCTCTTGGGGCAAGAGACCCAGTACTTC
J: TRBJ2-5
size: .
V: TRBV19
D: TRBD2

CDR3: CASSLMLGWETQYF
DNA: TGTGCCAGCAGCTTAATGCTAGGTTGGGAGACCCAGTACTTC
J: TRBJ2-5
size: .
V: TRBV11-2
D: .

CDR3: CASSSPGLAGYNEQFF
DNA: TGTGCCAGCAGTTCGCCGGGACTAGCGGGGTACAATGAGCAGTTCTTC
J: TRBJ2-1
size: .
V: TRBV28
D: TRBD2

CDR3: CATSDNSPGNTEAFF
DNA: TGTGCCACCAGTGACAACAGCCCTGGAAACACTGAAGCTTTCTTT
J: TRBJ1-1
size: few
V: TRBV24-1
D: .

CDR3: CASSEEVKYEQYF
DNA: TGTGCCAGCAGTGAGGAGGTAAAATACGAGCAGTACTTC
J: TRBJ2-7
size: .
V: TRBV2
D: .

CDR3: CASSWTSGTGTDTQYF
DNA: TGCGCCAGCAGCTGGACTAGCGGGACGGGCACAGATACGCAGTATTTT
J: TRBJ2-3
size: .
V: TRBV5-1
D: TRBD2

CDR3: CASSVTGLYNEQFF
DNA: TGTGCCAGCAGCGTCACAGGGCTCTACAATGAGCAGTTCTTC
J: TRBJ2-1
size: .
V: TRBV13
D: .

CDR3: CASSERLAKSPSYEQYF
DNA: TGTGCCAGCAGTGAAAGACTAGCAAAATCCCCCTCCTACGAGCAGTACTTC
J: TRBJ2-7
size: .
V: TRBV28
D: TRBD2

CDR3: CASSPPILRDEQFF
DNA: TGTGCCAGCTCACCACCAATCCTACGAGATGAGCAGTTCTTC
J: TRBJ2-1
size: .
V: TRBV18
D: .

CDR3: CASSQRGPPIDEQFF
DNA: TGTGCCAGCAGCCAAAGGGGTCCCCCCATCGATGAGCAGTTCTTC
J: TRBJ2-1
size: .
V: TRBV4-2
D: .

CDR3: CASSLPGQGTYEQYF
DNA: TGTGCCAGCAGCCTTCCGGGACAGGGCACCTACGAGCAGTACTTC
J: TRBJ2-7
size: .
V: TRBV5-5
D: TRBD1

CDR3: CASSYPQGAYANYGYTF
DNA: TGTGCCAGCAGTTATCCGCAAGGGGCATACGCTAACTATGGCTACACCTTC
J: TRBJ1-2
size: .
V: TRBV6-2/TRBV6-3
D: .

CDR3: CASSLTGRLTGELFF
DNA: TGTGCCAGCAGCCTAACAGGGCGGTTAACCGGGGAGCTGTTTTTT
J: TRBJ2-2
size: .
V: TRBV3-1/TRBV3-2
D: .

CDR3: CASSPYAGGSYGYTF
DNA: TGTGCCAGCAGCCCATACGCGGGTGGGAGCTATGGCTACACCTTC
J: TRBJ1-2
size: .
V: TRBV4-2
D: .